The 21 T cell receptor beta chains below were found in one sample sequenced in a study of blood T cell repertoires in COVID-19. Some clones are missing from TCRdb's copy, which holds only in-frame ones; the method was immunoSEQ multiplex PCR. The table lists 150,000 to 180,000 clones, roughly 78% of them singletons. The sample comprised peripheral blood. The receptor set was obtained from a man at least 80 years old with acute or convalescent COVID-19.

V usage is TRBV25-1 and J usage is TRBJ1-2; D remains ambiguous. Trimming left V 3 bases short and J 2 bases short, with 13 bases between. This CDR3 has 15 residues. Looked up from germline, CDR1 is MGHDK and CDR2 is SYGVNS. The CDR3 loop is CASSDPTSANYGYTF. The CDR3 DNA follows: TGTGCCAGCAGTGACCCCACATCCGCCAACTATGGCTACACCTTC.

The chain uses TRBV27 and TRBJ2-3, with TRBD2 matching 12 bases. This CDR3 has 16 residues. V trimming: 3 bases; J trimming: 9 bases; junction bases outside the gene matches: 10. From germline, CDR1 is MNHEY and CDR2 SMNVEV (reference sequence). The CDR3 loop is CASSFRPSGGGGTQYF. CDR3 bases: TGTGCCAGCAGTTTCCGTCCTAGCGGGGGGGGTGGAACGCAGTATTTT.

V gene TRBV3-1 (or the pseudogene TRBV3-2) combines with J gene TRBJ1-4; a possible D gene is TRBD1 (5 bases). The V gene lost 4 bases and the J gene lost 8 bases, with 17 bases spanning the gap. Germline lookup yields CDR1 LGHDT and CDR2 YNNKEL (reference sequence). The CDR3 totals 15 residues. CDR3 coding DNA: TGTGCCAGCAGCCTGGGGAGCCGGGGGAGAGAAAAACTGTTTTTT. The encoded protein is CASSLGSRGREKLFF.

V and J are TRBV18 and TRBJ2-1, with 8 positions matching TRBD2. CDR3 length: 16 amino acids. Trimming removed 2 bases from V and 9 bases from J; junction bases left unmatched: 12. Germline loops: CDR1 KGHSH, CDR2 LQKENI. The CDR3 spells CASSPLPGGAAGEQFF. The CDR3 bases are TGTGCCAGCTCACCATTACCGGGGGGGGCCGCCGGTGAGCAGTTCTTC.

This chain connects TRBV6-2 or TRBV6-3 to TRBJ2-3; D might be TRBD2 (5 bases). The CDR3 is made up of 14 amino acids. Germline CDR1 is MNHEY and CDR2 is SVGEGT. Trimming removed 5 bases at V and 10 bases at J, with 19 bases between. The chain's CDR3 is CASSNPAWTQAQYF. CDR3 in DNA: TGTGCCAGCAGTAACCCCGCCTGGACTCAGGCGCAGTATTTT.

The chain couples TRBV28 to TRBJ2-3; TRBD1 agrees at 8 bases. Germline V CDR1 and CDR2: MDHEN, SYDVKM. The CDR3 is 13 residues long. J gave up 4 bases and V 7 bases, and 4 bases lay outside the gene matches. CDR3 sequence (DNA): TGTGCCAGCACCTCGGGACAGGCAGATACGCAGTATTTT. This translates into CASTSGQADTQYF. Supplemented by reference TRBV28 and TRBJ2-3, the full variable domain reads DVKVTQSSRYLVKRTGEKVFLECVQDMDHENMFWYRQDPGLGLRLIYFSYDVKMKEKGDIPEGYSVSREKKERFSLILESASTNQTSMYLCASTSGQADTQYFGPGTRLTVL.

The rearrangement links TRBV2 to TRBJ2-6, with 8 bases lining up with TRBD1. The CDR3 runs 17 residues. Germline CDR1 is SNHLY and CDR2 is FYNNEI. V lost 11 bases, J lost 1 base, and 13 bases stayed unmatched. The CDR3 region is CAESWAGGRSGANVLTF. As DNA, the CDR3 is TGTGCCGAATCTTGGGCAGGGGGCAGGTCTGGGGCCAACGTCCTGACTTTC.

This chain joins TRBV6-5 and TRBJ2-5, with 9 bases fitting TRBD2. This CDR3 contains 15 residues. Losses at the gene ends were 6 bases for V and 4 bases for J; bases not matched to a gene: 9. Germline CDR1 and CDR2: MNHEY and SVGAGI. The CDR3 region is CASRNSGGDGETQYF. The DNA for the CDR3 is TGTGCCAGCAGAAATAGCGGGGGAGATGGAGAGACCCAGTACTTC.

This clone has only a few counts. The V call is TRBV4-1, the J call TRBJ1-3; D unresolved. This CDR3 has 13 residues. CDR1 and CDR2 from the germline V gene are MGHRA and YSYEKL. V gave up 2 bases and J gave up 1 base, with 3 bases separating them. The CDR3 coding sequence is TGCGCCAGCAGCCAACTATCTGGAAACACCATATATTTT. Translated, it gives CASSQLSGNTIYF.

This chain uses TRBV27 with TRBJ2-2; the D is unclear. Germline CDR1 is MNHEY and CDR2 is SMNVEV (reference sequence). V was pared by 5 bases and J by 7 bases, with 20 bases between. This CDR3 comprises 16 residues. CDR3: CASSPHGITGDGELFF. The CDR3 DNA follows: TGTGCCAGCAGTCCCCACGGCATTACCGGAGACGGGGAGCTGTTTTTT.

V gene TRBV5-5 combines with J gene TRBJ2-1; perhaps TRBD2 as D (6 bases). CDR3 size: 16 residues. Germline CDR1 is SGHKS and CDR2 is YYEKEE (reference sequence). Trimming cost V 4 bases and J 5 bases, with 19 bases left between them. The CDR3 protein is CASSPSVAVRDNEQFF. The DNA for the CDR3 is TGTGCCAGCAGCCCTAGCGTGGCGGTACGAGACAATGAGCAGTTCTTC.

This rearrangement joins TRBV19 to TRBJ1-2; D unresolved. CDR1 and CDR2 (germline): LNHDA, SQIVND (reference sequence). This CDR3 has 14 amino acids. V lost 6 bases and J 5 bases, leaving 16 bases between the germline ends. CDR3 DNA sequence: TGTGCCAGTAGGTCCGTGACCACGGGGTATGGCTACACCTTC. Protein sequence: CASRSVTTGYGYTF. The full variable domain, rest sourced from reference TRBV19 and TRBJ1-2, is DGGITQSPKYLFRKEGQNVTLSCEQNLNHDAMYWYRQDPGQGLRLIYYSQIVNDFQKGDIAEGYSVSREKKESFPLTVTSAQKNPTAFYLCASRSVTTGYGYTFGSGTRLTVV.

The V call is TRBV7-9, the J call TRBJ1-4; 8 nucleotides line up with TRBD1. Looked up from germline, CDR1 is SEHNR and CDR2 is FQNEAQ (reference sequence). V trimming: 5 bases; J trimming: 8 bases; junction bases outside the gene matches: 7. This CDR3 is built from 14 residues. CDR3 sequence reads: CASSQGQGPEKLFF. DNA for the CDR3: TGTGCCAGCAGCCAAGGACAGGGACCCGAAAAACTGTTTTTT.

This chain uses TRBV27 with TRBJ2-4; tentative D call: TRBD2 (6 bases). Trimming took 1 base from V and 1 from J, leaving 20 bases between them. Germline V CDR1 and CDR2: MNHEY, SMNVEV (reference sequence). CDR3 length equals 19 residues. CDR3 region: CASSLLPGDRSTAKNIQYF. CDR3 sequence (DNA): TGTGCCAGCAGTTTATTACCGGGAGATCGGTCCACGGCCAAAAACATTCAGTACTTC.

V gene TRBV2 combines with J gene TRBJ2-5; D possibly corresponds to TRBD2 (5 bases). The germline CDR1 and CDR2 sequences are SNHLY and FYNNEI. The CDR3 length is 13 residues. V was pared by 6 bases and J by 4 bases, with 12 bases between. CDR3 amino acids: CASRVDSVETQYF. CDR3 bases: TGTGCCAGCAGGGTCGATAGCGTAGAGACCCAGTACTTC.

This clone was recorded once. This chain uses TRBV10-3 with TRBJ2-1; 11 nucleotides align to TRBD1. The CDR3 has 13 amino acids. With V trimmed by 6 bases and J by 9 bases, 4 bases remained unmatched. Germline V CDR1 and CDR2: ENHRY, SYGVKD. The CDR3 DNA is TGTGCCATCAGGGGGACAGGGGGAGGTGAGCAGTTCTTC. Amino acid sequence: CAIRGTGGGEQFF.

The gene calls are TRBV7-2 and TRBJ1-1, with D maybe TRBD1 (5 bases). CDR3 length equals 14 residues. Between the trimmed V and J ends, which lost 5 bases and 1 base, there was a span of 11 bases. From germline, CDR1 is SGHTA and CDR2 FQGNSA. This chain's CDR3 is CASSPGLQNTEAFF. CDR3 nucleotides: TGTGCCAGCAGCCCGGGACTCCAGAACACTGAAGCTTTCTTT.

This chain links TRBV7-2 with TRBJ1-1; D is unresolved. V gave up 2 bases and J gave up 0 bases, with 10 bases separating them. The germline V gene has CDR1 SGHTA and CDR2 FQGNSA. CDR3 length: 15 amino acids. Written as DNA, the CDR3 is TGTGCCAGCAGCTTAAGTCTAGGAATGAACACTGAAGCTTTCTTT. Residues: CASSLSLGMNTEAFF.

J is TRBJ2-5 and V is TRBV6-1; tentative D call: TRBD1 (6 bases). V was cut by 3 bases and J by 4 bases, with 21 bases left in between. The germline CDR1 and CDR2 sequences are MNHNS and SASEGT. The CDR3 is 17 residues long. The CDR3 loop reads CASSEWGQHTRPETQYF. The CDR3 DNA is TGTGCCAGCAGTGAGTGGGGACAACACACAAGGCCAGAGACCCAGTACTTC.

This clone showed up just a few times. CDR3 in amino acids: CASSQGPYGYTF. The CDR3 bases are TGTGCCAGCAGCCAAGGGCCGTATGGCTACACCTTC. The rearrangement links TRBV3-1 (or the pseudogene TRBV3-2) to TRBJ1-2; D gene unclear. Germline V gives CDR1 LGHDT, CDR2 YNNKEL (reference sequence). V was trimmed by 1 base and J by 5 bases, leaving 5 bases between them. The length of the CDR3 is 12 residues.

The chain links TRBV19 to TRBJ2-2; 9 bases map to TRBD1. The V and J ends lost 8 bases and 4 bases, in that order; junction bases with no gene match: 2. The CDR3 consists of 13 residues. Germline CDR1 reads LNHDA; CDR2 reads SQIVND (reference sequence). The CDR3 DNA reads TGTGCCAGTCTGGACAGGGGCACCGGGGAGCTGTTTTTT. This codes for CASLDRGTGELFF.